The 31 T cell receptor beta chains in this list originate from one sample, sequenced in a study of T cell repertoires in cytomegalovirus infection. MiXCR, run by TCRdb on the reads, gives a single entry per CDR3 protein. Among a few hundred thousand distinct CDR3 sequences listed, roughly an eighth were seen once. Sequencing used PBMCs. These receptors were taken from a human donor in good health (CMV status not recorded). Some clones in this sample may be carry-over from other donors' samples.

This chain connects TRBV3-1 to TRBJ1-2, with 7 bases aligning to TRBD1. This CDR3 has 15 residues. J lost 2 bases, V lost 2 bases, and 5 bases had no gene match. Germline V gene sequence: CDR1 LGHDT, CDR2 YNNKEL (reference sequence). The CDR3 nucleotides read TGTGCCAGCAGCCAACGGACAGGAGTCAACTATGGCTACACCTTC. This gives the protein CASSQRTGVNYGYTF.

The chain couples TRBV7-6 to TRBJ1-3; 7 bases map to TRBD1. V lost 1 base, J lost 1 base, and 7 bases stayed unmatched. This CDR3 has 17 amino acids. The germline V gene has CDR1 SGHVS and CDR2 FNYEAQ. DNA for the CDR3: TGTGCCAGCAGCTTAGGACAGGGTGGGACATCTGGAAACACCATATATTTT. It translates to CASSLGQGGTSGNTIYF.

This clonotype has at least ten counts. CDR3 sequence: CAIRGGKNTGELFF. CDR3 DNA: TGTGCCATACGCGGGGGAAAGAACACCGGGGAGCTGTTTTTT. V and J are TRBV2 and TRBJ2-2, with TRBD2 matching over 7 bases. After removal of 10 bases from V and 1 base from J, the junction contained 6 bases not matched to a gene. This CDR3 has 14 amino acids. CDR1 is SNHLY and CDR2 is FYNNEI in the germline V gene.

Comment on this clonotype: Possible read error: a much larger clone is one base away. The CDR3: CASSLVTGGGYNEQYF. CDR3 bases: TGCGCCAGCAGCTTGGTAACAGGGGGTGGCTACAATGAGCAGTACTTC. The chain joins TRBV5-1 to TRBJ2-1, with 8 bases that match TRBD1. The J call could be wrong; TRBJ2-7 is a better fit for the DNA end. The V gene's germline CDR1 is SGHRS and CDR2 YFSETQ. CDR3 length equals 16 residues.

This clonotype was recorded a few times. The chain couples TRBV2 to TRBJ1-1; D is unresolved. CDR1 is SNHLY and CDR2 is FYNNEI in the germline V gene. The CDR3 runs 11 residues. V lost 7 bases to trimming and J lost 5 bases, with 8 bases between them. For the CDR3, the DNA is TGTGCCAGCAACGTTGGGACTGAAGCTTTCTTT. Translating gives CASNVGTEAFF.

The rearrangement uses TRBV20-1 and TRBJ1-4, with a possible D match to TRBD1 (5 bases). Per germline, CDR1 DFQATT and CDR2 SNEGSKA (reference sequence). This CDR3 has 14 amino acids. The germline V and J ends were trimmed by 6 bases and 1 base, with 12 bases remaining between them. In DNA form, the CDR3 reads TGCAGTGCCCCCAAGGGGAGAACTAATGAAAAACTGTTTTTT. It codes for CSAPKGRTNEKLFF.

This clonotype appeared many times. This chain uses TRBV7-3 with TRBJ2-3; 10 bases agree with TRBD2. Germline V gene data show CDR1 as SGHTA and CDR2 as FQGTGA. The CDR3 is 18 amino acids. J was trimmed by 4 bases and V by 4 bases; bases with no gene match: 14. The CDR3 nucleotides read TGTGCCAGCAGCTCAAACCGTAAGAAGAGCGGGGGGGCAGATACGCAGTATTTT. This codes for CASSSNRKKSGGADTQYF.

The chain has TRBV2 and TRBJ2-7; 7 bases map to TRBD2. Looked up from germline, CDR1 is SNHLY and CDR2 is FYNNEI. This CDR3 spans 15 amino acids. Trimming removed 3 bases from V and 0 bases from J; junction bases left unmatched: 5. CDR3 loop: CASSDSGGFSYEQYF. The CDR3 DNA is TGTGCCAGCAGTGACTCGGGGGGATTCTCCTACGAGCAGTACTTC.

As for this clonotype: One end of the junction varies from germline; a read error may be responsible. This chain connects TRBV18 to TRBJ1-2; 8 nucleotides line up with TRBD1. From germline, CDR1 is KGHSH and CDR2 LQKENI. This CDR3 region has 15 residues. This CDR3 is CAGSPQAGGSYGYTF. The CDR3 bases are TGTGCCGGCTCACCACAAGCAGGGGGCAGCTATGGCTACACCTTC.

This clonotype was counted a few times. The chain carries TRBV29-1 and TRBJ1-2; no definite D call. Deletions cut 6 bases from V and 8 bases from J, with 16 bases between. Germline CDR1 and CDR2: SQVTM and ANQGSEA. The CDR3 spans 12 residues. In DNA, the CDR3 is TGCAGCGTGGGAAGCGACGCGAGAGGCTACACCTTC. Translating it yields CSVGSDARGYTF.

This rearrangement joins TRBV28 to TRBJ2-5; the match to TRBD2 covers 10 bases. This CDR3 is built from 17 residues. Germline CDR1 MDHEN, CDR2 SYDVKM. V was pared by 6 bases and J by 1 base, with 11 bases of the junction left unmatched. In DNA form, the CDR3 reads TGTGCCAGCAGCACCTCGATAAGCGGGAGGGCCCAAGAGACCCAGTACTTC. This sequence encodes CASSTSISGRAQETQYF. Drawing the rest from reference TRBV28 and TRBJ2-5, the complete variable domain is DVKVTQSSRYLVKRTGEKVFLECVQDMDHENMFWYRQDPGLGLRLIYFSYDVKMKEKGDIPEGYSVSREKKERFSLILESASTNQTSMYLCASSTSISGRAQETQYFGPGTRLLVL.

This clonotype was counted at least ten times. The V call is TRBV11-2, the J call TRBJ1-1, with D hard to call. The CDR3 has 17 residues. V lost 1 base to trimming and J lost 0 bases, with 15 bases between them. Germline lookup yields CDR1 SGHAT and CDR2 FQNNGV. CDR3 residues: CASSLGGPGGMNTEAFF. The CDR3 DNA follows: TGTGCCAGCAGCTTAGGAGGTCCGGGAGGGATGAACACTGAAGCTTTCTTT.

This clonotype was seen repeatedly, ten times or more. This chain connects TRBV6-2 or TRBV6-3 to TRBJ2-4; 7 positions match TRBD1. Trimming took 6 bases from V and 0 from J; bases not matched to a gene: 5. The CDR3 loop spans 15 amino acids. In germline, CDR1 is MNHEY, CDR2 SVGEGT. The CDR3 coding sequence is TGTGCCAGCAGGGGACAGAGCGTAGCCAAAAACATTCAGTACTTC. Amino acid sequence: CASRGQSVAKNIQYF.

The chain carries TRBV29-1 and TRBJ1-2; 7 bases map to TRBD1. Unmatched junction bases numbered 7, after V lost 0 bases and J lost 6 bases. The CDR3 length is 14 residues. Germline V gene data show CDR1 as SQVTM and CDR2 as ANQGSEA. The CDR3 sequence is CSVEDSDRAHGYTF. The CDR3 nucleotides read TGCAGCGTTGAAGATAGTGACAGGGCGCATGGCTACACCTTC.

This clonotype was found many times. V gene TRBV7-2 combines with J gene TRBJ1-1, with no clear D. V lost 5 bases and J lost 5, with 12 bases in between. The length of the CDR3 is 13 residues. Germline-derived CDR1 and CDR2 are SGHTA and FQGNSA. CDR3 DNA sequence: TGTGCCAGCAGCGAGGAGAGGGAAACTGAAGCTTTCTTT. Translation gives CASSEERETEAFF.

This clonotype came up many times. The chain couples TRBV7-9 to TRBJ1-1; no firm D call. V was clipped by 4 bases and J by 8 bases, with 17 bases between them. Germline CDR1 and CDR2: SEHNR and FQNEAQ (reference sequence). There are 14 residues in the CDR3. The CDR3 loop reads CASSWSQPNIEAFF. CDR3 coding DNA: TGTGCCAGCAGCTGGTCCCAGCCAAACATCGAAGCTTTCTTT.

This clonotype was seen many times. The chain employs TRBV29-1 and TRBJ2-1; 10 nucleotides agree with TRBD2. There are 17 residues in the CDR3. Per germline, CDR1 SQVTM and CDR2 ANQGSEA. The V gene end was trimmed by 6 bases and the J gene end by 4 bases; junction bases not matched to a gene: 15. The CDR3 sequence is CSVGTRRTSGEYNEQFF. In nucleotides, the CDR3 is TGCAGCGTCGGTACTCGTCGGACTAGCGGAGAATACAATGAGCAGTTCTTC.

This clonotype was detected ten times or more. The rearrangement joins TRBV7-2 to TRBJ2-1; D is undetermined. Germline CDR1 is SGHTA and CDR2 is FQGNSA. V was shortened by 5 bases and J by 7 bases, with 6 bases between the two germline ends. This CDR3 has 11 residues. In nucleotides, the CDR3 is TGTGCCAGCAGCCCCAGAAATGAGCAGTTCTTC. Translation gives CASSPRNEQFF.

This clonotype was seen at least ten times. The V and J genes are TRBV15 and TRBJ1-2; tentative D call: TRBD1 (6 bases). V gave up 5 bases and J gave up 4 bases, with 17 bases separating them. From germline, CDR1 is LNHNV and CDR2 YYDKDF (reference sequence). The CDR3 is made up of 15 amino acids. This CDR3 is CATSSRAGVLYGYTF. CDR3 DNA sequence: TGTGCCACCAGCTCCCGGGCAGGGGTACTCTATGGCTACACCTTC.

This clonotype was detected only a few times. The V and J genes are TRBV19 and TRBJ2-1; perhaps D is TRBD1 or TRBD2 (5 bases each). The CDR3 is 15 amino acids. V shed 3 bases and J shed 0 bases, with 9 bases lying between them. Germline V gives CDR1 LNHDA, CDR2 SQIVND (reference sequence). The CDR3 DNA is TGTGCCAGTAGTATCAAGGGGAGCTCCTACAATGAGCAGTTCTTC. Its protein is CASSIKGSSYNEQFF.

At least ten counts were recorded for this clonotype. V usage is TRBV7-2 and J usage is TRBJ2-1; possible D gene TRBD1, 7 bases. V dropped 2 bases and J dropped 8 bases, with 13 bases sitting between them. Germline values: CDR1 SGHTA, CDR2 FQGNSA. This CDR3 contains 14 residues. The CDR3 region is CASSLQGGFDEQFF. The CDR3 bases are TGTGCCAGCAGCTTACAGGGGGGTTTCGATGAGCAGTTCTTC.

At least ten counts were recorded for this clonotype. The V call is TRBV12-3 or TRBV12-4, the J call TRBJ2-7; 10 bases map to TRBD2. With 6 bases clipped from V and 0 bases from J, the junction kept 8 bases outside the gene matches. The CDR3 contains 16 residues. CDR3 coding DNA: TGTGCCAGCAGACGTCAAGGACTAGCGGTCTCCTACGAGCAGTACTTC. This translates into CASRRQGLAVSYEQYF.

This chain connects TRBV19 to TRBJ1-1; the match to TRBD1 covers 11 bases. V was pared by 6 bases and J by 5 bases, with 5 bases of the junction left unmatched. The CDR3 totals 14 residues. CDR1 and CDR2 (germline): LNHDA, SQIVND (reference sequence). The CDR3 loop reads CASRGQGVRTEAFF. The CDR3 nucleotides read TGTGCCAGTAGGGGACAGGGGGTCCGTACTGAAGCTTTCTTT.

CDR3 sequence (DNA): TGTGCCAGCAGCCTCGGGACGGCAGAGACCCAGTACTTC. Translated, it gives CASSLGTAETQYF. V is TRBV6-5 and J is TRBJ2-5; D is possibly TRBD1 or TRBD2 (5 bases each). V lost 6 bases, J lost 4 bases, and 12 bases lay in between. The germline V gene encodes CDR1 MNHEY and CDR2 SVGAGI. The CDR3 has 13 residues.

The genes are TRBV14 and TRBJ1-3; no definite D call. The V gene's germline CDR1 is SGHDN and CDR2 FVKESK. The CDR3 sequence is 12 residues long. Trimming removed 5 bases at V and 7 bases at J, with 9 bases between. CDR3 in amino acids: CASSDLRNTIYF. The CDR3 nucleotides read TGTGCCAGCAGCGACTTACGCAACACCATATATTTT.

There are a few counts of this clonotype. The CDR3 DNA reads TGCGCCAGCAGCGCTCTCTATAGCAATCAGCCCCAGCATTTT. It codes for CASSALYSNQPQHF. The gene calls are TRBV10-2 and TRBJ1-5; no definite D call. Per germline, CDR1 WSHSY and CDR2 SAAADI. The CDR3 spans 14 residues. Trimming stripped 6 bases from V and 0 bases from J, with 9 bases between.

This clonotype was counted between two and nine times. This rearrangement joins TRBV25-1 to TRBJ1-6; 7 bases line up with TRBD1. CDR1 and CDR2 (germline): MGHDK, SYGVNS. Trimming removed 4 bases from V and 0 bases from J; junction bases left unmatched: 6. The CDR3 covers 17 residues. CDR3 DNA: TGTGCCAGCAGTGGGGTTTCAGGGGGCTCCTATAATTCACCCCTCCACTTT. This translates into CASSGVSGGSYNSPLHF.

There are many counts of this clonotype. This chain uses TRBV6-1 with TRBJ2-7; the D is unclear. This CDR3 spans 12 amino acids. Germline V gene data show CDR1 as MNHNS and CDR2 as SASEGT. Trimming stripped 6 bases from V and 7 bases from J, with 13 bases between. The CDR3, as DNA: TGTGCCAGCAGGACGACATCTTCAGAGCAGTACTTC. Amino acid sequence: CASRTTSSEQYF.

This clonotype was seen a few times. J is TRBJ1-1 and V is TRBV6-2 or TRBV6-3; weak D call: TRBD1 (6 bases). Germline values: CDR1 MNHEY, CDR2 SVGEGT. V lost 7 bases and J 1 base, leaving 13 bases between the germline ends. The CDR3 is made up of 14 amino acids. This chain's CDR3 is CASNPRGRNTEAFF. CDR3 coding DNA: TGTGCCAGCAACCCCCGGGGGCGGAACACTGAAGCTTTCTTT.

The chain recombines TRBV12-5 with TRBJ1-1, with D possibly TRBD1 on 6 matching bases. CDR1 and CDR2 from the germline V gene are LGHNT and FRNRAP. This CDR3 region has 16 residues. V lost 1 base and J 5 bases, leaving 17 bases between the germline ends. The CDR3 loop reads CASGLEGGQGITEAFF. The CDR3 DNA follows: TGTGCTAGTGGTTTGGAAGGGGGGCAGGGGATTACTGAAGCTTTCTTT.

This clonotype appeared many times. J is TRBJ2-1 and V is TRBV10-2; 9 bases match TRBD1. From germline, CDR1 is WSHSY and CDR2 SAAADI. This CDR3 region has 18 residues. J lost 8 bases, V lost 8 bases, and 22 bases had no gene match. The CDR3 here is CASYRNEPRTGVRDEQFF. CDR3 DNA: TGCGCCAGCTACCGCAATGAGCCACGGACAGGGGTAAGGGATGAGCAGTTCTTC.